This T cell receptor beta chain was documented in a study of identifying expanded T cells in peripheral blood. The V gene lost 5 bases and the J gene lost 7 bases, with 12 bases spanning the gap. CDR1 and CDR2 (germline): WSHSY, SAAADI. This CDR3 is built from 14 residues. Profiled with immunoSEQ multiplex PCR; TCRdb holds only in-frame clones, not every one. The sample has about 90,000 clones, approximately 84% seen once; the top ten hold 3.5% to 5.5%. Study findings and constraints: Technical replicates showed roughly 1.2 changed clones; about 2 weeks around 15; four weeks 19. Variance in clone template counts between approximately two-week samples significantly increased with total template count across all healthy donors.

Note on this clone: Its antigen is not known.

During the collection period, no donor immune events like infections were recorded. This TCR was recovered from a person aged 18 to 70 in good health. The chain couples TRBV10-2 to TRBJ1-6, with D possibly being TRBD1 (6 bases). Sequenced sample: blood. The CDR3 coding sequence is TGCGCCAGCAGTTGGGACAAACGAAATTCACCCCTCCACTTT. Translating it yields CASSWDKRNSPLHF.